The T cell receptor beta chain described here comes from a study of OX40 agonist ivuxolimab in advanced cancers. Study context: At about 82% male, the cohort had a mean age of 60 years, ranging from about 23 to 79. Study observations and caveats: There was clonal expansion of CD4+ and CD8+ blood T cells by week 6 at 0.1 to 3.0 mg/kg. Researchers report that CD8+ T cells had, on average, more expanded clones than CD4+.

CDR1 is MNHEY and CDR2 is SVGAGI in the germline V gene. The V end was cut by 6 bases, the J end by 4 bases, with 10 bases between. The length of the CDR3 is 13 residues. To note about this clone: Its specificity is unknown.

Sequencing was performed with immunoSEQ multiplex PCR; in TCRdb, only in-frame clones are kept and a portion is missing. The table has 8,500 to 9,500 clones, just under 70% seen once. The chain links TRBV6-5 to TRBJ2-1; D ambiguous. The receptor was isolated from an adult with an advanced solid tumor such as melanoma, head and neck, liver or kidney cancer. Sequenced material: CD4+ or CD8+ T cells sorted from blood, taken in a trial of the OX40 agonist ivuxolimab. The CDR3 coding sequence is TGTGCCAGCAGCCGGCGAGAGTACAATGAGCAGTTCTTC. As protein: CASSRREYNEQFF.